A selection of T cell receptor beta chains follows, all from one sample in a study of CD4+ T cells in melanoma. Sequenced by immunoSEQ multiplex PCR; TCRdb stores in-frame clones only, minus some. The data hold some 10,000 clones, with 55% to 75% observed a single time. The specimen sequenced was cells from a culture (not recorded whether cultured in vitro). The receptors shown here come from a human donor with melanoma. Each CDR3 is given without its conserved first and last residue. D genes are given only for firm matches. The size entry is marked missing in some rows and otherwise reads once, few, many or a size class.

cdr3_length clone_size d_call v_call cdr3_aa
13 - - TRBV6-5 ASSLDSLGNQPQH
14 - TRBD1 TRBV5-4 ASSSSGQGAGYEQY
12 few - TRBV6-5 ASSGTGTSYEQY
12 - TRBD1 TRBV25-1 ASREPGQGRKLF
11 medium-sized - TRBV5-1 ASSLIGLGGLF
17 - TRBD1 TRBV7-9 ASSLPDRRLLATNEKLF
13 - - TRBV2 ASSGAADSNQPQH
14 - - TRBV27 ASSSSGQLNTGELF
13 - TRBD1 TRBV28 ASSLSDRRLYGYT
11 few - TRBV12-5 ASGFRGNYEQY
13 - - TRBV4-2 ASSFISWGDTEAF
16 - TRBD2 TRBV9 ASSVVVLASGVFYEQY
8 - - TRBV7-8 ASRQETQY
11 few - TRBV7-6 ASSLVGVAEQF
11 - - TRBV7-8 ASSLMKVYEQY
14 - TRBD1 TRBV9 ASSVRGQGAGSPLH
13 once TRBD1 TRBV4-1 ASSLPGQGDHIQY
13 once - TRBV9 ASSWDTPPYNEQF
13 once - TRBV7-9 ASSLGQVVGPEAF
12 once - TRBV7-2 ASSPGTANTEAF
13 - TRBD2 TRBV2 ASSEIVGGQETQY
12 - - TRBV25-1 ASSETGLNSPLH
12 - - TRBV5-4 ASSLRNQYYGYT
13 - TRBD2 TRBV5-4 ASSSSGGAPDTQY
11 - - TRBV6-5 ASGGTGNYEQY
13 - TRBD1 TRBV7-9 ASSPVGQGVREQF
11 - TRBD1 TRBV19 ASSRTGSSPLH
15 - - TRBV5-6 ASSSLIRTRAAYEQY
12 - - TRBV11-2 ASSISGGAYGYT
10 - - TRBV7-8 ASSLAYSPLH
11 - TRBD1 TRBV30 AWDRGSTTEAF
13 once - TRBV18 ASSPGRSGANVLT
15 - - TRBV7-9 ASSLAGRRGDGSPLH
11 - TRBD1 TRBV28 ASSSGQGGGYT
14 few - TRBV18 ASSPHVGGLNTEAF
14 once TRBD2 TRBV5-4 ASSFSAGGRTDTQY
13 - TRBD1 TRBV7-6 ASSQGVRHTGELF
13 - - TRBV18 ASSATSRTDTEAF
11 - TRBD1 TRBV10-3 AISEGQGGRAF
12 - - TRBV6-6 ASSLTKDRSPLH
12 once - TRBV6-6 ASSRRAAGDTIY
12 few TRBD2 TRBV5-6 ASSFSSTSTEQF
14 - TRBD1 TRBV12-5 ASGLYAGQGADGYT
10 few - TRBV11-2 ASSPYKNEQF
14 few - TRBV7-9 ASSRSGSGSNQPQH
13 - TRBD1 TRBV27 ASSFDRARNTEAF